What follows are 8 T cell receptor beta chains derived from one specimen sequenced in a study of shared clonotypes between healthy human individuals. This table comes from immunoSEQ multiplex PCR, and its TCRdb copy is limited to in-frame clones, with some not included. The sample includes some 500,000 clones, almost 97% of them seen just once. Material: naive CD4+ T cells sorted from blood. The subset: CD45RA+ positively selected. The receptors come from a woman between 25 and 40 years old in good health.

About this clone itself: Within the sample, other DNA sequences also encode this same CDR3. As DNA, the CDR3 is TGTGCCAGCAGCGTAGGGACGGATTCCTACGAGCAGTACTTC. Translated: CASSVGTDSYEQYF. V is TRBV9 and J is TRBJ2-7, with unresolved D. The CDR3 runs 14 residues. In germline, CDR1 is SGDLS, CDR2 YYNGEE. V was cut by 0 bases and J by 1 base, with 8 bases left in between.

The genes are TRBV5-1 and TRBJ2-1; 10 positions agree with TRBD1. The CDR3 spans 14 residues. After removal of 4 bases from V and 3 bases from J, the junction contained 1 base not matched to a gene. CDR1 is SGHRS, CDR2 YFSETQ, per germline. CDR3 sequence (DNA): TGCGCCAGCAGCGGGGACAGGGGCTACAATGAGCAGTTCTTC. The encoded protein is CASSGDRGYNEQFF.

The chain employs TRBV16 and TRBJ1-1, with D perhaps TRBD1 (6 bases). The CDR3 runs to 16 residues. CDR1 is KGHSY and CDR2 is FQNENV in the germline V gene. Trimming stripped 1 base from V and 3 bases from J, with 15 bases between. The CDR3 bases are TGTGCCAGCAGCCAATTAGCGACAGGAGCTTACACTGAAGCTTTCTTT. Translation gives CASSQLATGAYTEAFF.

This clone was observed a single time. The chain uses TRBV29-1 and TRBJ2-3; 9 bases align to TRBD2. Per germline, CDR1 SQVTM and CDR2 ANQGSEA. The J segment lost 1 base and the V segment lost 4 bases, leaving 6 bases of the junction unmatched. This CDR3 region has 15 residues. The CDR3 loop is CSVGDRTSGTDTQYF. The DNA of the CDR3 is TGCAGCGTTGGGGATAGGACTAGCGGCACAGATACGCAGTATTTT.

The rearrangement links TRBV6-5 to TRBJ1-3; no firm D call. Germline V gene lookup returns CDR1 MNHEY and CDR2 SVGAGI. The germline V and J ends were trimmed by 0 bases and 2 bases, with 8 bases remaining between them. The CDR3 runs 15 residues. DNA for the CDR3: TGTGCCAGCAGTTACTCGCGAACACCTGGAAACACCATATATTTT. Amino acids: CASSYSRTPGNTIYF.

CDR3 DNA sequence: TGCAGCGTTGATAAGGGCGCGCGTGGCTACACCTTC. Amino acids: CSVDKGARGYTF. The V gene is TRBV29-1, the J gene TRBJ1-2; D gene uncertain. Germline loops: CDR1 SQVTM, CDR2 ANQGSEA. Trimming removed 3 bases from V and 7 bases from J, with 12 bases in between. CDR3 length: 12 amino acids.

The chain combines TRBV27 with TRBJ2-7; D unclear. Trimming took 3 bases from V and 3 from J, leaving 9 bases between them. This CDR3 spans 13 amino acids. CDR1 is MNHEY, CDR2 SMNVEV, per germline (reference sequence). DNA for the CDR3: TGTGCCAGCAGTTTTCAACGAAACTACGAGCAGTACTTC. Translation: CASSFQRNYEQYF.

The chain recombines TRBV2 with TRBJ2-7; 13 bases match TRBD2. Unmatched junction bases numbered 8, after V lost 6 bases and J lost 6 bases. Germline values: CDR1 SNHLY, CDR2 FYNNEI. This CDR3 has 15 amino acids. The CDR3 nucleotides are TGTGCCAGCAGCCCTCGGACTAGCGGGAGAGGCGAGCAGTACTTC. The encoded protein is CASSPRTSGRGEQYF.